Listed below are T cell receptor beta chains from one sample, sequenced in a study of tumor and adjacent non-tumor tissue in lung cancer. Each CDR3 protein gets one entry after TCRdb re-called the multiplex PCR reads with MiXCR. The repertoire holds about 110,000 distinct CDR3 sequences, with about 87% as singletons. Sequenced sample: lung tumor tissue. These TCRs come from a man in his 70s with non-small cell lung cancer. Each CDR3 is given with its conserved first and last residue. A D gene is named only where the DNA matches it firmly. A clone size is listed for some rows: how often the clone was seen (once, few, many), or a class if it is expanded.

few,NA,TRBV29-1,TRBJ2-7,TGCAGCGTTGGGGAACAGGGAACCTACGAGCAGTACTTC,CSVGEQGTYEQYF
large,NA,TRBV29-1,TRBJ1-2,TGCAGCGTTGAAGAGTACGTTCAGGGCCATACTAACTATGGCTACACCTTC,CSVEEYVQGHTNYGYTF
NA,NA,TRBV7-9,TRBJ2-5,TGTGCCAGCTGCTTAGTCGTGAGTGGCTCAGAGACCCAGTACTTC,CASCLVVSGSETQYF
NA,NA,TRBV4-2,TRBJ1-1,TGTGCCAGAAGCCAAGTAGGTAGGGGGGCAGACACTGAAGCTTTCTTT,CARSQVGRGADTEAFF
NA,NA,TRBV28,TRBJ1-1,TGTGCCTACAGTTTATGGCCCAGTTACTACACTGTAGCTTTCTTT,CAYSLWPSYYTVAFF
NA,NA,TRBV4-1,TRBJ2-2,TGTGTCAGCCGCCTCGGACAGGGAGGGACCGGGGAGCTGTTTTTT,CVSRLGQGGTGELFF
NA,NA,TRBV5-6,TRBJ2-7,TGTGCCAGCAGCTCCGTCCCGGGACGAGGCTCCTACGAGCAGTATTTC,CASSSVPGRGSYEQYF
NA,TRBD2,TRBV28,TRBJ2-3,TGTGCCAGCAATTTCACAAGCGGGAGAGGAACAGATACGCAGTATTTT,CASNFTSGRGTDTQYF
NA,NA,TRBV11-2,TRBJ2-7,TGTGCCAGCAGCTTAGATCCTATGGGGTCCTACGAGCAGTACTTC,CASSLDPMGSYEQYF
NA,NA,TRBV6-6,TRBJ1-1,TGTGCCAGCGTCACATGGGATGTCACTGAAGCTTTCTTT,CASVTWDVTEAFF
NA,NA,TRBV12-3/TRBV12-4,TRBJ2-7,TGTGCCGGCAGTTTATGGGAGAGGGTCTACGAGCAGTACTTT,CAGSLWERVYEQYF
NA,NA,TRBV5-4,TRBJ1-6,TGTGTCAGCAGCTACTTACTGGGACACCTTAATTTACCCCTCCACTTT,CVSSYLLGHLNLPLHF
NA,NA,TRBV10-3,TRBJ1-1,TGTGCCATTAGTGAGCCTCGGGGGCAGGCCACTGAAGCTTTCTTT,CAISEPRGQATEAFF
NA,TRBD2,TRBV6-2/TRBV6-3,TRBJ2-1,TGTGCAAGCAGGCGGACTAGCGGGAGGTTTTACAATGAGCAGTTCTTC,CASRRTSGRFYNEQFF
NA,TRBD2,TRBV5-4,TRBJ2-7,TGTGCTAGCAACTTGGGTAGCGGGAGCGACTACGAGCAGTACTTC,CASNLGSGSDYEQYF
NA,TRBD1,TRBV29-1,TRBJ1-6,TGCAGCGCCCGTGAGGCACAGGGGGATTCACCCCTCCACTTT,CSAREAQGDSPLHF
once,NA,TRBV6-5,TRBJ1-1,TGTGCCTGCAGTTACTCGGCAGCCTCTGAAGCTTTCTTT,CACSYSAASEAFF
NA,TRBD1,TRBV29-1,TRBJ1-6,TGCACTGCCCAGGAGGGACAGGGGGATTCACCCCTCCCCTTT,CTAQEGQGDSPLPF
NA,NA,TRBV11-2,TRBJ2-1,TGTGCCAGCAGCTTACGTGTGCGGCACTGGGCCTCCTACAATGAGCAGATCTTC,CASSLRVRHWASYNEQIF
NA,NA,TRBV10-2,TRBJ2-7,TGTGCCAGCAGTGGAGGAATTCAGTGGAACGGCCACGAGCAGTACTTC,CASSGGIQWNGHEQYF
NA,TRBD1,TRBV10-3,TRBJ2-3,TGTACCATCAGCCAGGACAGGAGCTGCACAGATACGCAGTATTTT,CTISQDRSCTDTQYF
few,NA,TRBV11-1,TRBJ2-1,TGTGCCAACAGCTTAACGGGGGCCTACAATGAGCAGTTCTTC,CANSLTGAYNEQFF
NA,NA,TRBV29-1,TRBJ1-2,TGCAGCGTTGTCCCCTACCATTCCTCGGGAGAAGATAGCTACACCTTC,CSVVPYHSSGEDSYTF
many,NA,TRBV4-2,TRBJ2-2,TGTGCCAGCAGCCAAACATTGGGGCAGGGGATCACCGGGGAGCTGTTTTTT,CASSQTLGQGITGELFF
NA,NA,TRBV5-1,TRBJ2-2,TGCGGCAGCAACTTGGCGGTTTCGGACACCGGGGAGCTGTTTTTT,CGSNLAVSDTGELFF
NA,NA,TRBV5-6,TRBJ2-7,TGTGCCAGCAGCTCTAACGGTGGGAACTTTAGGTACGAGCAGTACTTC,CASSSNGGNFRYEQYF
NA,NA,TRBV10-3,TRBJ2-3,TGTGCCTCATTAGTAGGGCGGAGCGTGGCAGATACGCAGTATTTT,CASLVGRSVADTQYF
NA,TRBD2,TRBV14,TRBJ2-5,TGTGCCAGCAGCCAGGGGGGACTAGCGAATTGGCTAGAGACTCAGTACTTC,CASSQGGLANWLETQYF
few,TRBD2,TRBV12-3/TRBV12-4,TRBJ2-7,TGTGCCAGCAGGCTGGGTAGCGGGGAATTCGGGGGCGAGCAGTACTTC,CASRLGSGEFGGEQYF
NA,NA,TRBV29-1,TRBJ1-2,TGCAGCGTTCTCCATAAGGGAGCCTATGGCCACACCTTC,CSVLHKGAYGHTF
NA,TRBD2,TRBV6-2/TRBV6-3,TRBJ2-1,TGTGCCGGCAATCCGGGACTAGGCGATACCAATGAGCAGTTCTTC,CAGNPGLGDTNEQFF
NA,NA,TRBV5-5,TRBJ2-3,TGTGCCAGCAGCTTGCAGGTCACAGATATGCAGTATTTT,CASSLQVTDMQYF
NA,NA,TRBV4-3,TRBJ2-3,TGCGCCTGCAGTCAAAGGGAACCTAGTGGGAGGGGGGATACGCAGTATTTT,CACSQREPSGRGDTQYF
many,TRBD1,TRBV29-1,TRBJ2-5,TGCAGCGTTGACTGGGGACAGAGGGGGACCCAGTACTTC,CSVDWGQRGTQYF
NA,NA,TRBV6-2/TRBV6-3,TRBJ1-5,TGTGCCGGCAGTTATCACAGGGAAAATCAGCCCCAGCACTTT,CAGSYHRENQPQHF
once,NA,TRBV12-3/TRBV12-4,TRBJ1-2,TGTGCCAGCAGTTTATTGATAGGGTTTGGCTATGGCTACAGTTTC,CASSLLIGFGYGYSF
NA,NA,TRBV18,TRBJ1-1,TGTGCCAGCTCTCAGGGAATGGGCACTAAAGCTTTATTT,CASSQGMGTKALF
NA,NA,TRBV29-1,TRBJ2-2,TGCAGCGGACGCGACGCCGGGGACCCGTTTTTT,CSGRDAGDPFF
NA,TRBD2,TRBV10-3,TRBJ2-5,TGTACCATCAGTGGGGGGAGTAGCGGGTATTCTTGGGAGACCCAGTACTTC,CTISGGSSGYSWETQYF
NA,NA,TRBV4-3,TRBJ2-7,TGCGCCAACAGTCAAGACCAGGACTATGGATACGAGCAGTACTTC,CANSQDQDYGYEQYF
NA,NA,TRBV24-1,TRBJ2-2,TGTACCATCAGTGACCGGGGAGGAGACACCGGGGAGCTGTTTTTT,CTISDRGGDTGELFF
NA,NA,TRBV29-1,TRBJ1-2,TGCAGCGCTGGATCCCCGGGACACGGGGGATATGGCTACACTTTC,CSAGSPGHGGYGYTF
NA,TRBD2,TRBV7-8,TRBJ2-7,TGTGTCAGCAGCTCGTCCAGACTAGCGGGAATTTACGATCAGAACTTC,CVSSSSRLAGIYDQNF
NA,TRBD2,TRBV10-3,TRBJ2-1,TGTGTCCATCAAAAGGGAGGGAGTGAGCAGTTCTTC,CVHQKGGSEQFF
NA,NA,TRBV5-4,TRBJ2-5,TGTCCCAGCAGCCTTCTCAAGGGGATAACGAGAGGGACTCAGTACTTC,CPSSLLKGITRGTQYF
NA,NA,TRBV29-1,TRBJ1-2,TGCAGCGATGTCCCCAATCAATCCTCGGGAGAAGATGGATACACCTTC,CSDVPNQSSGEDGYTF
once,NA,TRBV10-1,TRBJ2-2,TGCGCTAGCAGTGGAAACATGGGATCGGTCACCGGGGAGCTGTTTTTT,CASSGNMGSVTGELFF
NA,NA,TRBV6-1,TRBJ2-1,TGTGCCAGCACCAATATCGGGTCCCAGGGATTGGTCTATGAGCAGTTCTTC,CASTNIGSQGLVYEQFF
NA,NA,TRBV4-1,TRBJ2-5,TGCGCCAGCAGCCGACAGTGGGTGCAAGAAGCCCAGTACTTC,CASSRQWVQEAQYF
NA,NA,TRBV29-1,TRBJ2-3,TGCAGTGCCCGGAGCGCGCGAGGCTCCGATACGCAGTATTTT,CSARSARGSDTQYF
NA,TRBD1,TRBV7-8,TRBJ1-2,TGTGCCAGCAGCGTTAGAACGGGGATAGGGGGCAGTGGCTACACCTTC,CASSVRTGIGGSGYTF
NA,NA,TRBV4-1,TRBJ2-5,TGCGCCGGCAATCAACAGTTGGGGCAAAAGACCCAGTACTTC,CAGNQQLGQKTQYF
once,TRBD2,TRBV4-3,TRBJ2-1,TGCGCCAGCAGCCACCTTCCGGGACTAGACGATGAGCAGTTATTC,CASSHLPGLDDEQLF
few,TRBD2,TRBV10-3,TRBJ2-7,TGTGCCATCAAATGGGCGGGGGGCTACGAGCAGTATTTC,CAIKWAGGYEQYF